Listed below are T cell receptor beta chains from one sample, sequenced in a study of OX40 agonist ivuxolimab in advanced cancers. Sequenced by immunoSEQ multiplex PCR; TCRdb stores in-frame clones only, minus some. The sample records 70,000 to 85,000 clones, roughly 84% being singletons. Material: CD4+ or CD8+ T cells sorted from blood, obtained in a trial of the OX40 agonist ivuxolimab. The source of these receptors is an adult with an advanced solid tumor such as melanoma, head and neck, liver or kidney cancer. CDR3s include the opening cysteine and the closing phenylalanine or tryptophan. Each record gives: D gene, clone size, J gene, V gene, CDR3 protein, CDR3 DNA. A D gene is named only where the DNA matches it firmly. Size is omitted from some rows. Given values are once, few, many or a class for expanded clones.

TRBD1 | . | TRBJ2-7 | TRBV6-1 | CASSFTGQGFYEQYF | TGTGCCAGCAGTTTTACGGGACAGGGATTCTACGAGCAGTACTTC
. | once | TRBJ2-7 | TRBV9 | CASAEGQLSSYEQYF | TGTGCCAGCGCAGAAGGGCAGTTGAGCTCCTACGAGCAGTACTTC
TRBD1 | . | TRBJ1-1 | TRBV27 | CASRSGQGAGGAFF | TGTGCCAGCAGGTCAGGACAGGGGGCCGGCGGAGCTTTCTTT
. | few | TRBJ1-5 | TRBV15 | CATSRTGREDQPQHF | TGTGCCACCAGCAGAACGGGGAGGGAGGATCAGCCCCAGCATTTT
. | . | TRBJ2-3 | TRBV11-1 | CASSQRRGADTQYF | TGTGCCAGCAGCCAGAGACGGGGCGCGGATACGCAGTATTTT
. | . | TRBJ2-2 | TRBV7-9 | CASSSDWETGELFF | TGTGCCAGCAGCTCTGACTGGGAGACCGGGGAGCTGTTTTTT
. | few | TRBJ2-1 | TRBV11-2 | CASIRDRRGEQFF | TGTGCCAGCATCCGTGATCGTCGAGGTGAGCAGTTCTTC
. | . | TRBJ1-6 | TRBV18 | CASSYSGAGRNSPLHF | TGTGCCAGCTCATACTCAGGGGCTGGTCGTAATTCACCCCTCCACTTT
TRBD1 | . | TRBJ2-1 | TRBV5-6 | CASSFGTGGPFEFF | TGTGCCAGCAGCTTTGGGACAGGGGGCCCATTTGAGTTCTTC
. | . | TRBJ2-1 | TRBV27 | CASRAPGTEQFF | TGTGCCAGCAGGGCCCCTGGTACTGAGCAGTTCTTC
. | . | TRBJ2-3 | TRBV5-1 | CASSFSGATDTQYF | TGCGCCAGCAGCTTCTCAGGGGCGACAGATACGCAGTATTTT
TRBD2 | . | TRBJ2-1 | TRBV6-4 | CASSAWGGEIYNEQFF | TGTGCCAGCAGCGCCTGGGGAGGGGAGATCTACAATGAGCAGTTCTTC
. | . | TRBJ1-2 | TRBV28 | CASSLGVGGYGYTF | TGTGCCAGCAGTTTGGGTGTAGGGGGCTATGGCTACACCTTC
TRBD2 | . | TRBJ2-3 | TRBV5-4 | CASGGGERIGTDTQYF | TGTGCCAGCGGCGGGGGGGAGCGGATTGGGACAGATACGCAGTATTTT
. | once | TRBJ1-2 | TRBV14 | CASSPGRTYGYTF | TGTGCCAGCAGCCCCGGGCGAACCTATGGCTACACCTTC
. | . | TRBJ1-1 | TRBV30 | CAWSLSGTRNEAFF | TGTGCCTGGAGTCTTTCCGGGACGAGAAATGAAGCTTTCTTT
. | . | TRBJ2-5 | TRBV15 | CATSREKLVQETQYF | TGTGCCACCAGCAGAGAGAAACTAGTCCAAGAGACCCAGTACTTC
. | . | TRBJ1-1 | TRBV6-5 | CASTPPLGEAFF | TGTGCCAGCACCCCCCCTTTGGGCGAAGCTTTCTTT
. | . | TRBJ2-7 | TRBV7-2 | CASSRRAAYEQYF | TGTGCCAGCAGCCGCAGGGCGGCATACGAGCAGTACTTC
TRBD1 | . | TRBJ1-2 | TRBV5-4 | CASSFRQGQINYGYTF | TGTGCCAGCAGCTTCCGACAGGGGCAGATTAACTATGGCTACACCTTC
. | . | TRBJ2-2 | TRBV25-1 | CASNKGGANTGELFF | TGTGCCAGCAATAAGGGGGGAGCGAACACCGGGGAGCTGTTTTTT
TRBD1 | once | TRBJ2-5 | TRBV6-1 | CASSEVGTGGVWTQYF | TGTGCCAGCAGTGAAGTAGGGACAGGGGGTGTATGGACCCAGTACTTC
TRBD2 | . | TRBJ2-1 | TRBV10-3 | CAISEGAGGPNEQFF | TGTGCCATCAGTGAGGGAGCGGGGGGGCCCAATGAGCAGTTCTTC
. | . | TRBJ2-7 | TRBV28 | CASSSQPPPHEQYF | TGTGCCAGCAGTTCTCAACCACCCCCCCACGAGCAGTACTTC
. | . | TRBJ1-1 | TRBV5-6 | CASGSVTGRTEAFF | TGTGCCAGCGGATCCGTGACGGGACGGACTGAAGCTTTCTTT
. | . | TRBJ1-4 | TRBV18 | CASSPQSDNEKLFF | TGTGCCAGCTCACCACAGTCAGATAATGAAAAACTGTTTTTT
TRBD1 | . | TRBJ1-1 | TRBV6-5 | CASSYLQGGAFF | TGTGCCAGCAGTTACCTGCAGGGGGGAGCTTTCTTT
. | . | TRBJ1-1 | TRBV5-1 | CASSTLRPGMSTEAFF | TGCGCCAGCAGCACGCTACGACCGGGTATGAGCACTGAAGCTTTCTTT
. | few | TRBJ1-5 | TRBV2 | CASSGGAASRAGQPQHF | TGTGCCAGCAGCGGGGGGGCCGCCTCCAGGGCCGGTCAGCCCCAGCATTTT
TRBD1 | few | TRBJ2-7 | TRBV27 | CASGDPGQGAGEQYF | TGTGCCAGCGGGGATCCGGGACAGGGGGCGGGGGAGCAGTACTTC
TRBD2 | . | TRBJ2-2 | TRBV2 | CASSETSVITGELFF | TGTGCCAGCAGTGAAACTAGCGTGATCACCGGGGAGCTGTTTTTT
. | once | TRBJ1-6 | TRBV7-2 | CASSLTNGGNNSPLHF | TGTGCCAGCAGCTTAACTAACGGGGGGAATAATTCACCCCTCCACTTT
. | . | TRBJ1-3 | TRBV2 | CASSAGGLSTSVPGNTIYF | TGTGCCAGCAGCGCGGGAGGACTGAGTACTTCCGTTCCTGGAAACACCATATATTTT
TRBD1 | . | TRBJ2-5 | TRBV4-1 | CASSHPGQGGTQYF | TGCGCCAGCAGCCACCCGGGACAGGGAGGGACCCAGTACTTC
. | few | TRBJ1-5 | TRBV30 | CAWSVGVYSNQPQHF | TGTGCCTGGAGTGTGGGGGTTTATAGCAATCAGCCCCAGCATTTT
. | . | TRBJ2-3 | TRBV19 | CASSIGTFPSWYF | TGTGCCAGTAGTATCGGAACCTTCCCTAGTTGGTATTTT
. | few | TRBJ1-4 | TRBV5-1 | CASSVELTATNEKLFF | TGCGCCAGCAGCGTGGAATTGACGGCAACTAATGAAAAACTGTTTTTT
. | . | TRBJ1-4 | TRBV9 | CASSEGLVYEKLFF | TGTGCCAGCAGCGAGGGTTTGGTGTACGAAAAACTGTTTTTT
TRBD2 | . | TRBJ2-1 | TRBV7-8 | CASSLLAGGPHEQFF | TGTGCCAGCAGCTTACTAGCGGGGGGGCCGCACGAGCAGTTCTTC
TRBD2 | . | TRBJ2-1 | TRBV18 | CASSPSGGNRNEQFF | TGTGCCAGCTCACCAAGCGGGGGGAATAGAAATGAGCAGTTCTTC
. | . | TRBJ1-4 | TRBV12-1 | CASTCDGTGNISTNEKLFF | TGTGCCAGCACATGCGACGGGACAGGGAATATTTCAACTAATGAAAAACTGTTTTTT
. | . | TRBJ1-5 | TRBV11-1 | CASSQGGYQPQHF | TGTGCCAGCAGCCAGGGTGGGTATCAGCCCCAGCATTTT
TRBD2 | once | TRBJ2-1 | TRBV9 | CASSLGTSRGNEQFF | TGTGCCAGCAGCCTCGGGACTAGTCGCGGCAATGAGCAGTTCTTC
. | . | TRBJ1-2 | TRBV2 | CASRRDNDGGYTF | TGTGCCAGCAGGAGGGACAACGATGGGGGCTACACCTTC
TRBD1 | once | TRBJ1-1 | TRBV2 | CASSRRTGGITEAFF | TGTGCCAGCAGTCGCCGGACAGGCGGAATCACTGAAGCTTTCTTT
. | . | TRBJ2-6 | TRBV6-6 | CASGGGGTGANVLTF | TGTGCCAGCGGGGGAGGGGGAACTGGGGCCAACGTCCTGACTTTC
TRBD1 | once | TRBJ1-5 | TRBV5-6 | CASSLKGQGAINQPQHF | TGTGCCAGCAGCTTGAAGGGGCAGGGGGCCATCAATCAGCCCCAGCATTTT
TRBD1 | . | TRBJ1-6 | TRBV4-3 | CASSRKDRGDSPLHF | TGCGCCAGCAGCCGAAAGGACAGGGGAGATTCACCCCTCCACTTT
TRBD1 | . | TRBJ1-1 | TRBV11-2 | CASSLVGTAGTEAFF | TGTGCCAGCAGCTTAGTTGGGACAGCGGGCACTGAAGCTTTCTTT
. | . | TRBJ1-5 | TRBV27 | CASSDRSGVVQPQHF | TGTGCCAGCAGCGATAGATCGGGGGTGGTTCAGCCCCAGCATTTT
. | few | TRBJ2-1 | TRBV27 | CASSDRDTAANEQFF | TGTGCCAGCAGTGACCGGGACACCGCGGCTAATGAGCAGTTCTTC
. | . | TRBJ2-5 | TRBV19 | CASSTGDRSGETQYF | TGTGCCAGTAGTACAGGAGACAGGTCAGGGGAGACCCAGTACTTC
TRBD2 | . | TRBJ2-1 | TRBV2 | CASSESRGKGYNEQFF | TGTGCCAGCAGTGAGTCGCGGGGGAAGGGCTACAATGAGCAGTTCTTC
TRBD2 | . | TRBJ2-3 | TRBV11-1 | CASSPDGLAGGTDTQYF | TGTGCCAGCAGCCCGGACGGACTAGCGGGGGGAACAGATACGCAGTATTTT
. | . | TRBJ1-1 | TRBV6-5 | CASSYGKNTEAFF | TGTGCCAGCAGTTACGGCAAGAACACTGAAGCTTTCTTT
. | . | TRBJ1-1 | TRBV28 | CASSAPGRPMNTEAFF | TGTGCCAGCAGTGCCCCGGGGCGGCCCATGAACACTGAAGCTTTCTTT
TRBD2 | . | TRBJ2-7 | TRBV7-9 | CASSLGSGGTYYEQYF | TGTGCCAGCAGCTTAGGTAGCGGGGGGACTTACTACGAGCAGTACTTC